Listed below are T cell receptor beta chains from one sample, sequenced in a study of OX40 agonist ivuxolimab in advanced cancers. The assay was immunoSEQ multiplex PCR, and TCRdb's table has in-frame clones only and misses some. This sample yields 75,000 to 95,000 clones, of which roughly 90% are seen a single time; over 8% belongs to the top ten. The sample in question was CD4+ or CD8+ T cells sorted from blood, obtained in a trial of the OX40 agonist ivuxolimab. These receptors originate from an adult with an advanced solid tumor such as melanoma, head and neck, liver or kidney cancer. Both conserved end residues are part of each CDR3. A D gene is named only where the DNA matches it firmly. The size field is filled for only some rows; it gives once, few, many or a size class.

>TRBJ2-5|TRBV5-1|TRBD2|16|-
TGCGCCAGCAGCATAGGTAGCGGGGGGGGTCAAGAGACCCAGTACTTC
CASSIGSGGGQETQYF
>TRBJ2-2|TRBV9|TRBD2|17|-
TGTGCCAGCAGCATACTAGCGGGGGGTTACGATCCCGGGGAGCTGTTTTTT
CASSILAGGYDPGELFF
>TRBJ1-3|TRBV10-3|TRBD1|14|-
TGTGCCATTACGACAGGGACCACTGGAAACACCATATATTTT
CAITTGTTGNTIYF
>TRBJ1-3|TRBV10-3|-|15|-
TGTGCCATCAGTGAAACTACACAGTCTGGAAACACCATATATTTT
CAISETTQSGNTIYF
>TRBJ2-3|TRBV4-1|-|14|-
TGCGCCAGCAGCCAAGACCGGACCCCAGATACGCAGTATTTT
CASSQDRTPDTQYF
>TRBJ2-7|TRBV10-3|TRBD1|13|-
TGTGCCATCAGCGGACAGGAAACATACGAGCAGTACTTC
CAISGQETYEQYF
>TRBJ2-5|TRBV11-2|-|14|-
TGTGCCAGCAGCCCACTTGGTATCGAAGAGACCCAGTACTTC
CASSPLGIEETQYF
>TRBJ1-6|TRBV6-1|-|14|once
TGTGCCAGCAGTGAGGGTTCCAGCTTTTCACCCCTCCACTTT
CASSEGSSFSPLHF
>TRBJ2-6|TRBV28|-|16|once
TGTGCCAGCAGTGATCTCGGCAGGTCTGGGGCCAACGTCCTGACTTTC
CASSDLGRSGANVLTF
>TRBJ2-2|TRBV11-2|TRBD2|16|-
TGTGCCAGCAGCGCCCGGGGGGGACCGGGGGCCGGGGAGCTGTTTTTT
CASSARGGPGAGELFF
>TRBJ2-3|TRBV5-1|-|15|-
TGCGCCAGCAGCCCACTAGGAGCGAGGGCAGATACGCAGTATTTT
CASSPLGARADTQYF
>TRBJ2-1|TRBV2|-|11|-
TGTGCCAGCAGGCGGGGACCCGCCGAGTTCTTC
CASRRGPAEFF
>TRBJ2-2|TRBV6-4|TRBD1|16|-
TGTGCCAGCAGTTTAACAGGGGGCGCTTCTGCCGGGGAGCTGTTTTTT
CASSLTGGASAGELFF
>TRBJ2-7|TRBV6-1|TRBD1|14|-
TGTGCCAGCACTCTGGGTGGGACAGCCTACGAGCAGTACTTC
CASTLGGTAYEQYF
>TRBJ2-7|TRBV4-1|-|15|-
TGCGCCAGCAGCCAAGTGGATAGGGGCCGTTTCGAGCAGTACTTC
CASSQVDRGRFEQYF
>TRBJ2-3|TRBV18|-|14|once
TGTGCCAGCTCTGCCGGATTTTTCACCCATACGCAGTATTTT
CASSAGFFTHTQYF
>TRBJ2-3|TRBV2|TRBD1|15|-
TGTGCCAGCAGTCAGGGACAGGGTGGCACAGATACGCAGTATTTT
CASSQGQGGTDTQYF
>TRBJ1-3|TRBV2|-|12|-
TGTGCCAGCAGTCCTTACGGAAACACCATATATTTT
CASSPYGNTIYF
>TRBJ2-3|TRBV2|-|12|-
TGTGCCAGCCGTAGTTTGGGCGATACGCAGTATTTT
CASRSLGDTQYF
>TRBJ1-5|TRBV18|-|14|-
TGTGCCAGCTCACCACAGGGAAGCAATCAGCCCCAGCATTTT
CASSPQGSNQPQHF
>TRBJ2-2|TRBV11-2|-|18|-
TGTGCCAGCAGCTTAGTGTGGGGGCAGGGTCCGAACACCGGGGAGCTGTTTTTT
CASSLVWGQGPNTGELFF
>TRBJ1-4|TRBV6-5|-|15|-
TGTGCCAGCAGTTACGGAGGGCTCCTAAATGAAAAACTGTTTTTT
CASSYGGLLNEKLFF
>TRBJ2-5|TRBV6-5|TRBD1|13|-
TGTGCCAGCAGCCGCACAGGGGGCGAGACCCAGTACTTC
CASSRTGGETQYF
>TRBJ2-7|TRBV25-1|TRBD1|15|-
TGTGCCAGCAGCCCGACCGGGACAGGGTCACACGAGCAGTACTTC
CASSPTGTGSHEQYF
>TRBJ2-5|TRBV7-8|-|16|-
TGTGCCAGCAGCCCCAGGAGGGGGGGGGCCTCAGAGACCCAGTACTTC
CASSPRRGGASETQYF
>TRBJ1-1|TRBV29-1|-|13|once
TGCAGCGTTCACAGGGACGGCGACACTGAAGCTTTCTTT
CSVHRDGDTEAFF
>TRBJ2-1|TRBV6-1|TRBD2|15|-
TGTGCCAGCAGTGCCGGACTAGCCCCCTACAATGAGCAGTTCTTC
CASSAGLAPYNEQFF
>TRBJ2-7|TRBV19|-|15|-
TGTGCCAGTAGTCACGGGAGAGGACCAATCTACGAGCAGTACTTC
CASSHGRGPIYEQYF
>TRBJ1-2|TRBV6-6|-|14|-
TGTGCCAGCAGTTACTCCTACAGATCAGGTGGCTACACCTTC
CASSYSYRSGGYTF
>TRBJ2-5|TRBV5-1|-|14|-
TGCGCCAGCATCCAGGAACCTGAGGGGGAGACCCAGTACTTC
CASIQEPEGETQYF
>TRBJ1-1|TRBV19|-|14|-
TGTGCCAGTAGCATCGGACGCCAGAACACTGAAGCTTTCTTT
CASSIGRQNTEAFF
>TRBJ1-2|TRBV9|-|13|-
TGTGCCAGCAGGGGGTTTCTTAACTATGGCTACACCTTC
CASRGFLNYGYTF
>TRBJ1-1|TRBV27|-|16|medium-sized
TGTGCCAGCAGTTTATCGAAAGTATCAAGGGGCACTGAAGCTTTCTTT
CASSLSKVSRGTEAFF
>TRBJ2-2|TRBV9|TRBD2|19|once
TGTGCCAGCAGCGTAGTCCGTAGCGGGGGGCCCTTCAACACCGGGGAGCTGTTTTTT
CASSVVRSGGPFNTGELFF
>TRBJ2-1|TRBV11-2|TRBD2|14|-
TGTGCCAGCAGCTTAGGGGGGGGCTACAATGAGCAGTTCTTC
CASSLGGGYNEQFF
>TRBJ2-3|TRBV27|-|18|-
TGTGCCAGCAGTCCCCCGGGCCGGGTAGGTGCTAGCACAGATACGCAGTATTTT
CASSPPGRVGASTDTQYF
>TRBJ2-7|TRBV18|-|12|-
TGTGCCAGCTCACCCGACCCCTACGAGCAGTACTTC
CASSPDPYEQYF
>TRBJ2-2|TRBV5-1|-|14|-
TGCGCCAGCAGCTTTAATCGACAGACCGGGGAGCTGTTTTTT
CASSFNRQTGELFF
>TRBJ2-7|TRBV2|TRBD1|15|-
TGTGCCAGCAGTGAAGGACAGGGCAGTATATACGAGCAGTACTTC
CASSEGQGSIYEQYF
>TRBJ2-5|TRBV5-1|-|15|once
TGCGCCAGCAGCCTTGGTCAGGGTTCAGGGGAGACCCAGTACTTC
CASSLGQGSGETQYF
>TRBJ2-7|TRBV6-1|-|17|-
TGTGCCAGCAGTGAAGCGCAGTGGGGGACTTCTTCCTACGAGCAGTACTTC
CASSEAQWGTSSYEQYF
>TRBJ2-7|TRBV5-1|-|15|-
TGCGCCAGCAGTTCGCTGGAGACAGGGACTAACGAGCAGTACTTC
CASSSLETGTNEQYF
>TRBJ2-5|TRBV2|TRBD1|14|-
TGTGCCAGCAGAAGCAGGGGGCTTGGAGAGACCCAGTACTTC
CASRSRGLGETQYF